This T cell receptor (beta chain) was observed in a study of cytomegalovirus exposure and HLA in healthy donors. Assay: immunoSEQ multiplex PCR; the TCRdb copy retains only in-frame clones and omits some. The sample holds some 310,000 clones; roughly 88% are singletons and the top ten take more than 0.95%. The CDR3 has 14 residues. Germline V gene lookup returns CDR1 MNHEY and CDR2 SMNVEV (reference sequence). The ends were cut back, 2 bases at V and 4 bases at J, with 11 bases in the middle. Sequencing was carried out using PBMCs. The V and J genes are TRBV27 and TRBJ1-1; D is possibly TRBD1 (5 bases). This receptor was taken from a man aged 25 to 40 in good health and CMV-seronegative. The CDR3 reads CASSLRRGGTEAFF. The DNA for the CDR3 is TGTGCCAGCAGTTTACGGCGGGGGGGCACTGAAGCTTTCTTT.